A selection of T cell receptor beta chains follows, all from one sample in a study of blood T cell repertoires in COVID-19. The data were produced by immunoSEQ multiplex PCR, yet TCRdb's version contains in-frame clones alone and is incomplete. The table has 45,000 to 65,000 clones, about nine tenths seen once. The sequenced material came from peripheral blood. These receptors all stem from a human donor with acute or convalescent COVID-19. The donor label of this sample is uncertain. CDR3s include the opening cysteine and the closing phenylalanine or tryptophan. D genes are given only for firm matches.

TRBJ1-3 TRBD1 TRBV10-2 CATAGQGVVYSGNTIYF TGCGCCACTGCGGGGCAGGGGGTTGTATATTCTGGAAACACCATATATTTT
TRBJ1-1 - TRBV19 CASSGQMNTEAFF TGTGCCAGTAGTGGACAGATGAACACTGAAGCTTTCTTT
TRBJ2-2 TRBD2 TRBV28 CASRLGLAANTGELFF TGTGCCAGCAGATTGGGACTAGCGGCGAACACCGGGGAGCTGTTTTTT
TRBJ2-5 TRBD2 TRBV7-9 CASSQGLAGRETQYF TGTGCCAGCAGCCAGGGACTAGCGGGAAGAGAGACCCAGTACTTC
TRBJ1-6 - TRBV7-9 CASSSGGKSPLHF TGTGCCAGCAGCTCTGGGGGCAAATCACCCCTCCACTTT
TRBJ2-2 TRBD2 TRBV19 CASSILKLAANTGELFF TGTGCCAGTAGTATATTAAAACTAGCGGCCAACACCGGGGAGCTGTTTTTT
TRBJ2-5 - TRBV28 CASSQVLTGRQETQYF TGTGCCAGCAGTCAAGTCTTGACGGGGAGGCAAGAGACCCAGTACTTC
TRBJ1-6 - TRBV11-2 CASSLVPQGRSPLHF TGTGCCAGCAGCTTAGTTCCACAGGGACGATCACCCCTCCACTTT
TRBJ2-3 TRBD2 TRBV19 CASSISRTSGGGDTQYF TGTGCCAGTAGTATATCCAGGACTAGCGGGGGCGGAGATACGCAGTATTTT
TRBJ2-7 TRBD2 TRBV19 CASSTRTSGIHEQYF TGTGCCAGTAGTACGCGGACTAGCGGGATCCACGAGCAGTACTTC